Listed below are T cell receptor beta chains from one sample, sequenced in a study of Ad26.COV2.S vaccination and SARS-CoV-2 variants. The data were produced by immunoSEQ multiplex PCR, yet TCRdb's version contains in-frame clones alone and is incomplete. The table shows fewer than 900,000 clones, with 89% occurring only once. The sample consisted of peripheral blood, taken in a trial of Ad26.COV2.S vaccine versus placebo. These receptors originate from a person aged 18-65 years who received the Ad26.COV2.S COVID-19 vaccine or a placebo. The CDR3 runs from the conserved cysteine through the conserved F or W. The order of the fields is V gene, D gene, J gene, CDR3 length, clone size, CDR3 DNA, CDR3 protein. A D gene is named only where the DNA matches it firmly. A row's size may be missing; if present it is once, few, many or a size class.

V gene: TRBV7-2
D gene: NA
J gene: TRBJ2-3
CDR3 length: 15
clone size: NA
CDR3 DNA: TGTGCCAGCAGCTTAGACCCGGGTAGCACAGATACGCAGTATTTT
CDR3 protein: CASSLDPGSTDTQYF

V gene: TRBV5-1
D gene: NA
J gene: TRBJ2-2
CDR3 length: 15
clone size: NA
CDR3 DNA: TGCGCCAGCAGCTTTGGGGAAGGGGTCACCGGGGAGCTGTTTTTT
CDR3 protein: CASSFGEGVTGELFF

V gene: TRBV3-1/TRBV3-2
D gene: NA
J gene: TRBJ2-3
CDR3 length: 14
clone size: NA
CDR3 DNA: TGTGCCAGCAGCCAAACGGGGGAGTCAGATACGCAGTATTTT
CDR3 protein: CASSQTGESDTQYF

V gene: TRBV5-1
D gene: TRBD1
J gene: TRBJ1-2
CDR3 length: 13
clone size: NA
CDR3 DNA: TGCGCCAGCAACCAGGGACAGGGACATGGCTACACCTTC
CDR3 protein: CASNQGQGHGYTF

V gene: TRBV21-1
D gene: NA
J gene: TRBJ1-1
CDR3 length: 14
clone size: once
CDR3 DNA: TGTGCCAGCAGCCTCCGGGAGCCTAACACTGAAGCTTTCTTT
CDR3 protein: CASSLREPNTEAFF

V gene: TRBV7-3
D gene: NA
J gene: TRBJ1-6
CDR3 length: 12
clone size: once
CDR3 DNA: TGTGCCAGCAGCTCTGGCAATTCACCCCTCCACTTT
CDR3 protein: CASSSGNSPLHF

V gene: TRBV19
D gene: NA
J gene: TRBJ1-4
CDR3 length: 13
clone size: NA
CDR3 DNA: TGTGCCAGCGAGAGGGGACAAGGGGAAAAACTGTTTTTT
CDR3 protein: CASERGQGEKLFF

V gene: TRBV19
D gene: TRBD1
J gene: TRBJ1-5
CDR3 length: 15
clone size: NA
CDR3 DNA: TGTGCCAGTAGTATAGCTGACAGGGGGTTTCAGCCCCAGCATTTT
CDR3 protein: CASSIADRGFQPQHF

V gene: TRBV3-1/TRBV3-2
D gene: NA
J gene: TRBJ2-7
CDR3 length: 14
clone size: once
CDR3 DNA: TGTGCCAGCAGCCAAGATACCCCAGTGGGCGAGCAGTACTTC
CDR3 protein: CASSQDTPVGEQYF

V gene: TRBV9
D gene: TRBD2
J gene: TRBJ2-1
CDR3 length: 15
clone size: NA
CDR3 DNA: TGTGCCAGCAGCTTCGGGACTAGCGGGAGCAATGAGCAGTTCTTC
CDR3 protein: CASSFGTSGSNEQFF

V gene: TRBV19
D gene: NA
J gene: TRBJ2-2
CDR3 length: 15
clone size: NA
CDR3 DNA: TGTGCCAGTAGTATAAGGCGGAGCCCCACCGGGGAGCTGTTTTTT
CDR3 protein: CASSIRRSPTGELFF

V gene: TRBV29-1
D gene: NA
J gene: TRBJ2-7
CDR3 length: 12
clone size: few
CDR3 DNA: TGCAGCGTTGAGGGAGGTTCTCGGGAGCAGTACTTC
CDR3 protein: CSVEGGSREQYF

V gene: TRBV4-3
D gene: NA
J gene: TRBJ2-1
CDR3 length: 15
clone size: NA
CDR3 DNA: TGCGCCAGCAGCCAAATATTCGGGTTATACAATGAGCAGTTCTTC
CDR3 protein: CASSQIFGLYNEQFF

V gene: TRBV11-3
D gene: NA
J gene: TRBJ2-7
CDR3 length: 14
clone size: NA
CDR3 DNA: TGTGCCAGCAGCTTATCTAGGGTCAGCCCACAGCAGTACTTC
CDR3 protein: CASSLSRVSPQQYF

V gene: TRBV14
D gene: NA
J gene: TRBJ2-3
CDR3 length: 13
clone size: once
CDR3 DNA: TGTGCCAGCAGCCAAGAATCAGGGCATACGCAGTATTTT
CDR3 protein: CASSQESGHTQYF

V gene: TRBV5-4
D gene: TRBD1
J gene: TRBJ2-1
CDR3 length: 14
clone size: NA
CDR3 DNA: TGTGCCAGCAGCCTTAGACAGGGGGAAAATGAGCAGTTCTTC
CDR3 protein: CASSLRQGENEQFF

V gene: TRBV2
D gene: TRBD1
J gene: TRBJ2-7
CDR3 length: 13
clone size: NA
CDR3 DNA: TGTGCCAGCCTAGAACAGGGGTCCTACGAGCAGTACTTC
CDR3 protein: CASLEQGSYEQYF

V gene: TRBV5-1
D gene: NA
J gene: TRBJ1-2
CDR3 length: 17
clone size: NA
CDR3 DNA: TGCGCCAGCAGCTTACTAACCCCCGAACTGAGTGCTGGTGGCTACACCTTC
CDR3 protein: CASSLLTPELSAGGYTF

V gene: TRBV7-8
D gene: NA
J gene: TRBJ1-1
CDR3 length: 16
clone size: NA
CDR3 DNA: TGTGCCAGCAGCTTTGGGGGGTCCGGGTTTGGCACTGAAGCTTTCTTT
CDR3 protein: CASSFGGSGFGTEAFF

V gene: TRBV19
D gene: NA
J gene: TRBJ2-3
CDR3 length: 16
clone size: NA
CDR3 DNA: TGTGCCAGTAGTAGCAAGGACGGGAAACGCGGAGATACGCAGTATTTT
CDR3 protein: CASSSKDGKRGDTQYF

V gene: TRBV5-1
D gene: NA
J gene: TRBJ1-1
CDR3 length: 14
clone size: NA
CDR3 DNA: TGCGCCAGCAGCTTCCCAGAGGGCACCACTGAAGCTTTCTTT
CDR3 protein: CASSFPEGTTEAFF

V gene: TRBV7-6
D gene: TRBD2
J gene: TRBJ2-1
CDR3 length: 18
clone size: few
CDR3 DNA: TGTGCCAGCAGCTTAGCCCCCCCTAGCGGGAGGTGGGACAATGAGCAGTTCTTC
CDR3 protein: CASSLAPPSGRWDNEQFF

V gene: TRBV29-1
D gene: NA
J gene: TRBJ1-4
CDR3 length: 14
clone size: NA
CDR3 DNA: TGCAGCGTTGGACAGAGGGCGACTAATGAAAAACTGTTTTTT
CDR3 protein: CSVGQRATNEKLFF

V gene: TRBV7-3
D gene: NA
J gene: TRBJ1-1
CDR3 length: 17
clone size: NA
CDR3 DNA: TGTGCCAGCAGCTCCCACCGGCAGGGCCCCGTGAACACTGAAGCTTTCTTT
CDR3 protein: CASSSHRQGPVNTEAFF

V gene: TRBV3-1/TRBV3-2
D gene: TRBD1
J gene: TRBJ2-2
CDR3 length: 15
clone size: NA
CDR3 DNA: TGTGCCAGCAGCCCGACAGGGGCGAACACCGGGGAGCTGTTTTTT
CDR3 protein: CASSPTGANTGELFF

V gene: TRBV6-6
D gene: TRBD1
J gene: TRBJ2-3
CDR3 length: 14
clone size: NA
CDR3 DNA: TGTGCCAGCAGTAAGACAGGGAGTACAGATACGCAGTATTTT
CDR3 protein: CASSKTGSTDTQYF